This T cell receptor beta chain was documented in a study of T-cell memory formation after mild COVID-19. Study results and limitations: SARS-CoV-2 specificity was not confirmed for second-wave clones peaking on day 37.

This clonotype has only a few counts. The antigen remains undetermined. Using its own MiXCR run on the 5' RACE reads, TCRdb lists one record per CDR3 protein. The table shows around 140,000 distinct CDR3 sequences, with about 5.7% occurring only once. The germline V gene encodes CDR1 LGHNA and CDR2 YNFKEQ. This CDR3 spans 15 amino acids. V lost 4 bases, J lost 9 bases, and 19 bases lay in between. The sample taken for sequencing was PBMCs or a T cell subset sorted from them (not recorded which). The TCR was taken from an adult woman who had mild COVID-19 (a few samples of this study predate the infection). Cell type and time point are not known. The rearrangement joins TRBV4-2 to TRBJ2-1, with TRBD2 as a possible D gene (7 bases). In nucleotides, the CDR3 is TGTGCCAGCAGCCCCCGGGGGCTAGCGGCCAGTGAGCAGTTCTTC. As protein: CASSPRGLAASEQFF.